Each of the 9 T cell receptor beta chains below was sequenced from the same sample in a study of neurological immune-mediated disorders. TCRdb recomputed calls from the 5' RACE reads with MiXCR, one row per CDR3 protein. The sample lists 55,000 to 75,000 distinct CDR3 sequences; roughly an eighth were seen once. Time point: longitudinal time-point 1 (baseline). Sequenced: PBMCs. All receptors derive from a female donor with HTLV-1-associated myelopathy (HAM/TSP).

This clonotype was observed many times. This sequence joins TRBV2 and TRBJ1-2; TRBD1 agrees at 7 bases. CDR3 length: 12 amino acids. The V gene end was trimmed by 4 bases and the J gene end by 4 bases; junction bases not matched to a gene: 0. Per the germline V gene, CDR1 is SNHLY and CDR2 is FYNNEI. CDR3: CASSGQGYGYTF. In DNA form, the CDR3 reads TGTGCCAGCAGTGGACAGGGCTATGGCTACACCTTC.

This clonotype was counted ten times or more. The chain links TRBV24-1 to TRBJ2-7; D uncertain. Trimming cost V 4 bases and J 3 bases, with 9 bases left between them. The CDR3 has 13 amino acids. Germline loops: CDR1 KGHDR, CDR2 SFDVKD. For the CDR3, the DNA is TGTGCCACCAGTGACAAGGTCAACTACGAGCAGTACTTC. Encoded protein: CATSDKVNYEQYF.

To note about this clonotype: One end of the junction does not line up with germline, which may come from a read error. This chain joins TRBV5-1 and TRBJ2-3, with D unresolved. Per germline, CDR1 SGHRS and CDR2 YFSETQ. This CDR3 contains 12 residues. This CDR3 is CTSSLGTDTQYF. The DNA of the CDR3 is TGCACCAGCAGCCTCGGCACAGATACGCAGTATTTT.

This clonotype was seen many times. The V and J genes are TRBV20-1 and TRBJ2-2, with D tentatively TRBD2 (5 bases). Germline lookup yields CDR1 DFQATT and CDR2 SNEGSKA (reference sequence). The CDR3 sequence is 11 residues long. Trimming took off 6 bases at V and 8 bases at J, with 10 bases between the two ends. The CDR3 reads CSANPGGELFF. The DNA for the CDR3 is TGCAGTGCCAACCCGGGAGGGGAGCTGTTTTTT.

Ten or more counts support this clonotype. This chain joins TRBV2 and TRBJ2-5; D remains unclear. The CDR3 is 15 amino acids. Germline V gene lookup returns CDR1 SNHLY and CDR2 FYNNEI. Trimming left V 4 bases short and J 1 base short, with 13 bases between. The CDR3, as DNA: TGTGCCAGCAGTGTAGGGAAAGAAGTCCAAGAGACCCAGTACTTC. It specifies CASSVGKEVQETQYF.

This clonotype was recorded at least ten times. CDR3 residues: CASSKKPSGGLTTYEQYF. CDR3 sequence (DNA): TGTGCCAGCAGCAAAAAGCCTAGCGGGGGGCTCACCACCTACGAGCAGTACTTC. The V gene is TRBV21-1, the J gene TRBJ2-7; the table gives TRBD2 as D, unverified against the DNA. TRBV21-1 is shown as a pseudogene. The CDR3 extends over 18 amino acids.

Of note for this clonotype: This may stem from a read error, because a much larger clone lies one nucleotide away. The chain's CDR3 is CVSSQWTASNQPQHF. The CDR3 nucleotides are TGTGTCAGCAGCCAGTGGACCGCCAGCAATCAGCCCCAGCATTTT. The V and J genes are TRBV12-3 or TRBV12-4 and TRBJ1-5, with D hard to call. This CDR3 comprises 15 residues.

This clonotype was recorded at least ten times. V and J are TRBV6-5 and TRBJ2-3; 8 bases are a match to TRBD2. The V gene end was trimmed by 2 bases and the J gene end by 0 bases; junction bases not matched to a gene: 4. Germline CDR1 MNHEY, CDR2 SVGAGI. This CDR3 comprises 16 residues. Here the CDR3 reads CASSYRGGASTDTQYF. CDR3 coding DNA: TGTGCCAGCAGTTACCGGGGGGGTGCTAGCACAGATACGCAGTATTTT.

Note on this clonotype: The junction differs from germline at one of its ends, possibly a read error. The chain is built from TRBV2 and TRBJ2-3; no reliable D call. The germline V gene encodes CDR1 SNHLY and CDR2 FYNNEI. CDR3 length: 15 amino acids. The CDR3 is CASSEWYVSTDTQYF. CDR3 DNA: TGTGCCAGCAGTGAATGGTACGTGAGCACTGATACGCAGTATTTT.